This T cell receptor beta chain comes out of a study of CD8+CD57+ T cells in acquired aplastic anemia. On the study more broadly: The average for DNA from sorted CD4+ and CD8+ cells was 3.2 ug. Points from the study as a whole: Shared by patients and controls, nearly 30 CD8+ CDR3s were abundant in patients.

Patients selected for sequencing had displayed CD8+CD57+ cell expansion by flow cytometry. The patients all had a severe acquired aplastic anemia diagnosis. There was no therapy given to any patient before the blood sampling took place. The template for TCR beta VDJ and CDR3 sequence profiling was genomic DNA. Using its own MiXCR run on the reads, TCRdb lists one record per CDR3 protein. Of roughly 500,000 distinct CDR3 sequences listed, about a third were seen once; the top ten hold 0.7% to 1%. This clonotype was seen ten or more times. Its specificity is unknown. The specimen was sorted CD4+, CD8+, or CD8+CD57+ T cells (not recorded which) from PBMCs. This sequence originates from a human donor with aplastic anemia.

The CDR3 is CASSIDSLQPQHF. CDR3 DNA sequence: TGTGCCAGTAGTATAGACAGCCTCCAGCCCCAGCATTTT. The chain couples TRBV19 to TRBJ1-5, with D unresolved. The ends were cut back, 0 bases at V and 7 bases at J, with 7 bases in the middle. The CDR3 consists of 13 residues. Germline V gives CDR1 LNHDA, CDR2 SQIVND (reference sequence). Full variable domain (remainder filled in from reference TRBV19 and TRBJ1-5): DGGITQSPKYLFRKEGQNVTLSCEQNLNHDAMYWYRQDPGQGLRLIYYSQIVNDFQKGDIAEGYSVSREKKESFPLTVTSAQKNPTAFYLCASSIDSLQPQHFGDGTRLSIL.